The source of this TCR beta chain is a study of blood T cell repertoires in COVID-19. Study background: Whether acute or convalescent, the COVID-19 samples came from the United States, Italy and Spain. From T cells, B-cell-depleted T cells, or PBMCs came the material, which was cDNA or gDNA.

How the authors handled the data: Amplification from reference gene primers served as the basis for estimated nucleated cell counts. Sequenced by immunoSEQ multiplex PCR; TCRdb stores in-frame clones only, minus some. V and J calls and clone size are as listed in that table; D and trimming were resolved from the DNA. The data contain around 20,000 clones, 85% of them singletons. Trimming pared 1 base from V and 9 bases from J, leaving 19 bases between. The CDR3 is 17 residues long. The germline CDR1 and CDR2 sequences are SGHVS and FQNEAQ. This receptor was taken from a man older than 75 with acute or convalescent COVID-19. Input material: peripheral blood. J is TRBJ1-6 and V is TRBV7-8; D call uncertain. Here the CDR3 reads CASSLGSVAASTSPLHF. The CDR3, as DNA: TGTGCCAGCAGCTTAGGATCGGTGGCGGCATCTACTTCACCCCTCCACTTT.